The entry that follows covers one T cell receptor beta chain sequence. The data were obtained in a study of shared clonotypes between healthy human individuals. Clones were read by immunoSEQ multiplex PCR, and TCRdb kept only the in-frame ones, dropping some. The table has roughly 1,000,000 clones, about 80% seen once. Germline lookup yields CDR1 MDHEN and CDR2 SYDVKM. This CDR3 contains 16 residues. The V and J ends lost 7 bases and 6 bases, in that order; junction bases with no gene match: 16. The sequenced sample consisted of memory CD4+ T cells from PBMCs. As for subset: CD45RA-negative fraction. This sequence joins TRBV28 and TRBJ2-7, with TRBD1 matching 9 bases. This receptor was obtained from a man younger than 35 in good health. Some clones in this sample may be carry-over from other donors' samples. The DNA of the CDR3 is TGTGCCAGCACCAACCCCCGATCCGACAGGGGGGCCGAGCAGTACTTC. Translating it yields CASTNPRSDRGAEQYF. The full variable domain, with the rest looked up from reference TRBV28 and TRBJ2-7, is DVKVTQSSRYLVKRTGEKVFLECVQDMDHENMFWYRQDPGLGLRLIYFSYDVKMKEKGDIPEGYSVSREKKERFSLILESASTNQTSMYLCASTNPRSDRGAEQYFGPGTRLTVT.